This T cell receptor beta chain stems from a study of ipilimumab plus nivolumab after autologous stem cell transplantation. Study context: A median of roughly 8 nivolumab and 4 to 6 ipilimumab doses were given.

This clone has just one count. What it recognizes is unknown. CDR1 is SGHTA and CDR2 is FQGTGA in the germline V gene. V lost 5 bases, J lost 5 bases, and 12 bases lay in between. This CDR3 contains 14 residues. Points from the study as a whole: TCR repertoire, Treg phenotype and gut microbiota reportedly support more study of this approach.

Method: immunoSEQ multiplex PCR; TCRdb's copy keeps in-frame clones and lacks some. The sample has roughly 15,000 clones; about 80% are singletons. Checkpoint therapy with ipilimumab 1 mg/kg began 14 to 28 days after transplant. The chain carries TRBV7-3 and TRBJ2-2; D is uncertain. Material: PBMCs, obtained in a trial of ipilimumab plus nivolumab as post-transplant consolidation. This clonotype originated in a male donor with diffuse large B-cell lymphoma. CDR3 loop: CASSPGVWTGELFF. DNA for the CDR3: TGTGCCAGCAGCCCTGGGGTTTGGACCGGGGAGCTGTTTTTT.